The clone carrying this T cell receptor (beta chain) came up a few times. Antigen specificity is unknown. A single record per CDR3 protein comes from TCRdb applying MiXCR to the reads. The table records approximately 470,000 distinct CDR3 sequences, approximately 40% of them present only once. This CDR3 is built from 16 residues. V shed 4 bases, J shed 0 bases, and the junction held 6 bases outside the gene matches. Per germline, CDR1 SGHTA and CDR2 FQGNSA. The sample originates from a study of T cell repertoires in cytomegalovirus infection. The chain has TRBV7-2 and TRBJ1-3; 7 bases align to TRBD1. The sequence was collected from a human donor in good health (CMV status not recorded). Some clones in this sample may be carry-over from other donors' samples. The sample consisted of cultured PBMCs, taken from culture after CMV antigen stimulation. The CDR3 DNA is TGTGCCAGCAGCTCGACAGGGACCCTCTCTGGAAACACCATATATTTT. Its protein is CASSSTGTLSGNTIYF.